The sequence of this T cell receptor (beta chain) was determined in a study of control samples from healthy donors and cancer patients. Some clones are missing from TCRdb's copy, which holds only in-frame ones; the method was immunoSEQ multiplex PCR. Of some 150,000 clones in the sample, 85% to 95% were seen once. Looked up from germline, CDR1 is LNHDA and CDR2 is SQIVND (reference sequence). The CDR3 runs to 13 residues. V was trimmed by 0 bases and J by 2 bases, leaving 2 bases between them. Sequenced input: blood. The gene calls are TRBV19 and TRBJ1-5, with D unclear. This receptor was identified in a middle-aged man in good health. CDR3 residues: CASSIDGNQPQHF. CDR3 in DNA: TGTGCCAGTAGTATAGACGGCAATCAGCCCCAGCATTTT.